The sequence of this T cell receptor (beta chain) was determined in a study of CD4 and CD8 cells across lung adenocarcinoma regions. V lost 5 bases to trimming and J lost 2 bases, with 9 bases between them. The CDR3 contains 13 residues. CDR1 and CDR2 (germline): MNHNS, SASEGT. Donors had localized lung adenocarcinoma, a non-small cell lung cancer. TCRdb re-derived calls from the PCR reads in MiXCR, one entry per CDR3 protein. The data contain some 3,500 distinct CDR3 sequences, roughly two thirds of them singletons. This rearrangement joins TRBV6-1 to TRBJ1-2; maybe TRBD1 (5 bases). The sequence derives from a female donor with lung adenocarcinoma. The CD4 and CD8 labels of this study may be unreliable. Material: CD8+ T cells from the margin of a lung tumor. This CDR3 reads CASSLDRNYGYTF. The DNA for the CDR3 is TGTGCCAGCAGTCTAGACAGAAACTATGGCTACACCTTC.